Listed here are 25 T cell receptor beta chains from one sample, sequenced in a study of shared clonotypes between healthy human individuals. Data came from immunoSEQ multiplex PCR; TCRdb stores just in-frame clones and leaves some out. The top ten hold about 1.1% of the sample, which has millions of clones, roughly 95% seen once. Naive CD8 cells were CD45RO-negative, positively selected for CCR7, excluding terminally differentiated effector memory CD45RA+ cells. What was sequenced was naive CD8+ T cells sorted from blood. Source of these receptors: a young man in good health.

V is TRBV7-9 and J is TRBJ2-2; D may be TRBD1 (6 bases). V was cut by 6 bases and J by 1 base, with 15 bases left in between. The CDR3 is 16 residues long. Germline values: CDR1 SEHNR, CDR2 FQNEAQ (reference sequence). DNA of the CDR3: TGTGCCAGCAGATCCTCCGGGACAATGAACACCGGGGAGCTGTTTTTT. This gives the protein CASRSSGTMNTGELFF.

The chain has TRBV5-1 and TRBJ2-5; D is perhaps TRBD1 (5 bases). V was cut by 3 bases and J by 0 bases, with 12 bases left in between. The CDR3 totals 15 residues. The germline gives CDR1 SGHRS, CDR2 YFSETQ. CDR3 residues: CASSSDDRYQETQYF. For the CDR3, the DNA is TGCGCCAGCAGCTCCGATGACAGATACCAAGAGACCCAGTACTTC.

The chain couples TRBV28 to TRBJ1-1, with TRBD1 as a possible D gene (6 bases). The CDR3 is 13 residues long. V lost 3 bases to trimming and J lost 7 bases, with 12 bases between them. CDR1 is MDHEN, CDR2 SYDVKM, per germline. The CDR3 sequence is CASSFQGIIEAFF. The DNA for the CDR3 is TGTGCCAGCAGTTTTCAGGGGATCATTGAAGCTTTCTTT. Drawing the rest from reference TRBV28 and TRBJ1-1, the complete variable domain is DVKVTQSSRYLVKRTGEKVFLECVQDMDHENMFWYRQDPGLGLRLIYFSYDVKMKEKGDIPEGYSVSREKKERFSLILESASTNQTSMYLCASSFQGIIEAFFGQGTRLTVV.

The chain couples TRBV4-1 to TRBJ2-3, with TRBD2 identical over 12 bases. Germline V gene lookup returns CDR1 MGHRA and CDR2 YSYEKL. This CDR3 comprises 19 residues. After removal of 1 base from V and 2 bases from J, the junction contained 10 bases not matched to a gene. In nucleotides, the CDR3 is TGCGCCAGCAGCCAAGCCCCTCCACTAGCGGGGGGTAACACAGATACGCAGTATTTT. Its protein is CASSQAPPLAGGNTDTQYF.

This clone was seen a handful of times. The CDR3 reads CASSSGEQDTGELFF. The CDR3, as DNA: TGTGCCAGCAGCTCTGGAGAGCAGGACACCGGGGAGCTGTTTTTT. The chain carries TRBV7-9 and TRBJ2-2; D gene uncertain. The length of the CDR3 is 15 residues. The ends were cut back, 4 bases at V and 3 bases at J, with 12 bases in the middle. The germline V gene has CDR1 SEHNR and CDR2 FQNEAQ (reference sequence). Filled out from reference TRBV7-9 and TRBJ2-2, the complete variable domain reads DTGVSQNPRHKITKRGQNVTFRCDPISEHNRLYWYRQTLGQGPEFLTYFQNEAQLEKSRLLSDRFSAERPKGSFSTLEIQRTEQGDSAMYLCASSSGEQDTGELFFGEGSRLTVL.

Note on this clone: The identical CDR3 is also encoded by other nucleotide sequences in the sample. This chain connects TRBV4-1 to TRBJ1-5; 10 bases are a match to TRBD1. The germline V gene encodes CDR1 MGHRA and CDR2 YSYEKL. Germline trimming cut 5 bases from V and 5 bases from J; bases unmatched to any gene: 3. The CDR3 has 14 amino acids. The CDR3 here is CASSLDRGHQPQHF. For the CDR3, the DNA is TGCGCCAGCAGCTTAGACAGGGGGCATCAGCCCCAGCATTTT.

About this clone: Other DNA sequences in this sample translate to the same CDR3. The CDR3 loop is CASSLVGTDTQYF. The CDR3 bases are TGTGCCAGCAGCCTTGTGGGCACAGATACGCAGTATTTT. This sequence joins TRBV7-9 and TRBJ2-3, with D uncertain. The CDR3 loop spans 13 amino acids. Trimming removed 5 bases from V and 1 base from J, with 7 bases in between. The germline V gene has CDR1 SEHNR and CDR2 FQNEAQ (reference sequence).

The chain links TRBV6-5 to TRBJ2-3; 11 bases align to TRBD2. With V trimmed by 4 bases and J by 5 bases, 8 bases remained unmatched. CDR3 length equals 16 residues. Per germline, CDR1 MNHEY and CDR2 SVGAGI. CDR3 residues: CASSSIAGGPGDTQYF. DNA for the CDR3: TGTGCCAGCAGTTCAATAGCGGGAGGGCCGGGAGATACGCAGTATTTT.

This chain joins TRBV6-5 and TRBJ2-3, with D unclear. This CDR3 contains 14 residues. V was clipped by 3 bases and J by 1 base, with 8 bases between them. Germline assignment: CDR1 MNHEY and CDR2 SVGAGI. CDR3 protein: CASSYAAGTDTQYF. The CDR3 coding sequence is TGTGCCAGCAGTTATGCGGCTGGCACAGATACGCAGTATTTT.

The genes are TRBV2 and TRBJ2-7; D unresolved. CDR1 and CDR2 from the germline V gene are SNHLY and FYNNEI. Between the trimmed V and J ends, which lost 10 bases and 0 bases, there was a span of 16 bases. This CDR3 region has 14 residues. CDR3 sequence reads: CATLGLVRSYEQYF. In DNA form, the CDR3 reads TGTGCCACCTTGGGTCTGGTCCGCTCCTACGAGCAGTACTTC.

The chain has TRBV13 and TRBJ2-5; TRBD1 is a possible D gene (5 bases). Germline V CDR1 and CDR2: PRHDT, FYEKMQ (reference sequence). V dropped 7 bases and J dropped 3 bases, with 12 bases sitting between them. This CDR3 has 13 amino acids. The CDR3 here is CASKDSLKETQYF. The CDR3 region has the DNA TGTGCCAGCAAAGACAGCCTAAAAGAGACCCAGTACTTC.

The chain uses TRBV7-2 and TRBJ1-2, with 8 bases aligning to TRBD1. Germline assignment: CDR1 SGHTA and CDR2 FQGNSA. After removal of 6 bases from V and 4 bases from J, the junction contained 7 bases not matched to a gene. This CDR3 has 14 amino acids. The CDR3 reads CASSLSGGVYGYTF. DNA of the CDR3: TGTGCCAGCAGTTTATCAGGGGGCGTCTATGGCTACACCTTC. Filled out from reference TRBV7-2 and TRBJ1-2, the complete variable domain reads GAGVSQSPSNKVTEKGKDVELRCDPISGHTALYWYRQSLGQGLEFLIYFQGNSAPDKSGLPSDRFSAERTGGSVSTLTIQRTQQEDSAVYLCASSLSGGVYGYTFGSGTRLTVV.

J is TRBJ2-5 and V is TRBV9; D is perhaps TRBD1 (5 bases). From germline, CDR1 is SGDLS and CDR2 YYNGEE. V was pared by 0 bases and J by 4 bases, with 13 bases between. The CDR3 totals 15 residues. The CDR3 loop reads CASSVEGDGLETQYF. For the CDR3, the DNA is TGTGCCAGCAGCGTAGAAGGGGATGGGCTAGAGACCCAGTACTTC.

The gene calls are TRBV7-9 and TRBJ1-1; a possible D gene is TRBD1 (5 bases). V shed 5 bases and J shed 6 bases, with 10 bases lying between them. The CDR3 is 12 amino acids. Germline-derived CDR1 and CDR2 are SEHNR and FQNEAQ (reference sequence). In nucleotides, the CDR3 is TGTGCCAGCAGCGACGCGGGGGCTGAAGCTTTCTTT. This codes for CASSDAGAEAFF.

This chain connects TRBV5-6 to TRBJ2-7, with TRBD1 matching 7 bases. The CDR3 loop spans 14 amino acids. V shed 6 bases and J 2 bases; nucleotides not matched to a gene: 8. The germline CDR1 and CDR2 sequences are SGHDT and YYEEEE. The CDR3: CASTLWTGAYEQYF. In DNA, the CDR3 is TGTGCCAGCACCCTTTGGACAGGAGCCTACGAGCAGTACTTC.

The chain employs TRBV4-1 and TRBJ2-7, with D maybe TRBD2 (5 bases). Germline-derived CDR1 and CDR2 are MGHRA and YSYEKL. Trimming shortened V by 3 bases and J by 6 bases, and 21 bases separated the two germline ends. The CDR3 loop spans 16 amino acids. CDR3 loop: CASSHRAGVSFGEQYF. The CDR3 DNA sequence: TGCGCCAGCAGCCATCGGGCGGGTGTCTCCTTTGGCGAGCAGTACTTC.

The rearrangement links TRBV4-1 to TRBJ2-7; D call uncertain. The V end lost 0 bases, the J end lost 3 bases, and 9 bases lay between the germline ends. Germline-derived CDR1 and CDR2 are MGHRA and YSYEKL. The CDR3 is 14 residues long. The chain's CDR3 is CASSQDRDNYEQYF. The DNA for the CDR3 is TGCGCCAGCAGCCAAGATAGAGACAACTACGAGCAGTACTTC.

The J gene is TRBJ2-7, the V gene TRBV13; tentatively, D is TRBD1 (6 bases). This CDR3 region has 13 residues. V lost 5 bases, J lost 4 bases, and 12 bases lay in between. Looked up from germline, CDR1 is PRHDT and CDR2 is FYEKMQ (reference sequence). CDR3 sequence: CASSGQGIYEQYF. In nucleotides, the CDR3 is TGTGCCAGCAGCGGCCAGGGGATTTACGAGCAGTACTTC.

The rearrangement links TRBV30 to TRBJ2-7, with 7 bases matching TRBD2. The CDR3 has 16 residues. V lost 1 base and J lost 1; bases outside the gene matches: 10. Germline assignment: CDR1 GTSNPN and CDR2 SVGIG (reference sequence). The CDR3 DNA reads TGTGCCTGGAGTGAACATCTAGCGGAGGGGTCCTACGAGCAGTACTTC. Amino acids: CAWSEHLAEGSYEQYF. The full variable domain, in which reference TRBV30 and TRBJ2-7 provide the parts outside the CDR3, is SQTIHQWPATLVQPVGSPLSLECTVEGTSNPNLYWYRQAAGRGLQLLFYSVGIGQISSEVPQNLSASRPQDRQFILSSKKLLLSDSGFYLCAWSEHLAEGSYEQYFGPGTRLTVT.

The chain carries TRBV4-1 and TRBJ2-2; 8 bases agree with TRBD2. The CDR3 length is 15 residues. The V and J ends lost 6 bases and 5 bases, in that order; junction bases with no gene match: 8. Germline V gene sequence: CDR1 MGHRA, CDR2 YSYEKL. In nucleotides, the CDR3 is TGCGCCAGCAGTACAAGCGGGGGTCGGACCGGGGAGCTGTTTTTT. It codes for CASSTSGGRTGELFF.

The chain uses TRBV15 and TRBJ2-7; TRBD1 agrees at 10 bases. Germline V lookup: CDR1 LNHNV, CDR2 YYDKDF (reference sequence). This CDR3 contains 12 residues. V lost 6 bases and J lost 6; bases outside the gene matches: 2. CDR3 in amino acids: CATRDRGPEQYF. CDR3 nucleotide sequence: TGTGCCACCAGAGACAGGGGGCCCGAGCAGTACTTC.

This clone was observed a single time. This chain uses TRBV4-1 with TRBJ2-1; D gene uncertain. V was clipped by 6 bases and J by 10 bases, with 19 bases between them. This CDR3 has 14 amino acids. Germline V gene data show CDR1 as MGHRA and CDR2 as YSYEKL. CDR3 sequence: CASRSRSAYMEQFF. In DNA, the CDR3 is TGCGCCAGCAGATCACGTTCCGCTTACATGGAGCAGTTCTTC.

The chain uses TRBV7-9 and TRBJ2-3, with 7 bases lining up with TRBD1. The J segment lost 0 bases and the V segment lost 5 bases, leaving 5 bases of the junction unmatched. The CDR3 is made up of 15 amino acids. Germline CDR1 SEHNR, CDR2 FQNEAQ (reference sequence). CDR3 nucleotide sequence: TGTGCCAGCAGCGCCGGGGACAGTAGCACAGATACGCAGTATTTT. Its translation is CASSAGDSSTDTQYF.

This chain links TRBV27 with TRBJ1-2; the D gene is possibly TRBD1 (5 bases). Per the germline V gene, CDR1 is MNHEY and CDR2 is SMNVEV (reference sequence). V lost 8 bases to trimming and J lost 5 bases, with 24 bases between them. The CDR3 contains 16 residues. The CDR3 nucleotides are TGTGCCAGCTCCCCCGGGGCCGAGGGGCTCTTTTATGGCTACACCTTC. Amino acids: CASSPGAEGLFYGYTF.

This clone showed up just once. CDR3 DNA sequence: TGTGCCAGCAGCGGACCGGGACTAGCGGGGCAAACGAACACCGGGGAGCTGTTTTTT. Protein product: CASSGPGLAGQTNTGELFF. The genes are TRBV2 and TRBJ2-2; 13 bases fit TRBD2. V shed 6 bases and J 0 bases; nucleotides not matched to a gene: 10. Germline values: CDR1 SNHLY, CDR2 FYNNEI. The CDR3 is 19 amino acids.